These 31 T cell receptor beta chains originate from one sample sequenced in a study of Ad26.COV2.S vaccination and SARS-CoV-2 variants. The treatment denotes: 15 to 20 received Ad26.COV2.S at low or high dose, single or two shots; about 5 received placebo; per-sample allocation not given. Vaccine and placebo recipients were sampled on day 63 after the first injection. The repertoire was sequenced with immunoSEQ multiplex PCR; TCRdb's copy has only in-frame clones and lacks some. The table includes about 350,000 clones, more than 85% detected once. Sequencing was performed on peripheral blood, taken in a trial of Ad26.COV2.S vaccine versus placebo. All receptors come from a person aged 18-65 years who received the Ad26.COV2.S COVID-19 vaccine or a placebo.

This CDR3 reads CASSQSGTGLGKLFF. In DNA form, the CDR3 reads TGTGCCAGCAGCCAGTCCGGGACAGGGTTAGGAAAACTGTTTTTT. The V call is TRBV3-1 (or the pseudogene TRBV3-2), the J call TRBJ1-4, with 9 positions matching TRBD1. This CDR3 has 15 residues. Germline values: CDR1 LGHDT, CDR2 YNNKEL (reference sequence). Trimming at V came to 3 bases and at J to 10 bases, leaving 9 bases not matched to a gene.

This chain connects TRBV5-8 to TRBJ2-3; 9 bases are a match to TRBD2. CDR1 and CDR2 (germline): SGHTS, YDEGEE. The V and J ends lost 4 bases and 1 base, in that order; junction bases with no gene match: 4. The CDR3 spans 15 residues. CDR3 in amino acids: CASSLSGRRTDTQYF. The CDR3 region has the DNA TGTGCCAGCAGCCTCAGCGGGAGGCGCACAGATACGCAGTATTTT.

V and J are TRBV2 and TRBJ2-1; D is unresolved. Germline CDR1 reads SNHLY; CDR2 reads FYNNEI. Trimming removed 6 bases from V and 9 bases from J, with 9 bases in between. CDR3 length: 11 amino acids. The CDR3 reads CASRGGVEQFF. CDR3 coding DNA: TGTGCCAGCAGGGGTGGGGTTGAGCAGTTCTTC.

The chain employs TRBV5-1 and TRBJ1-2, with D perhaps TRBD1 (6 bases). The V gene's germline CDR1 is SGHRS and CDR2 YFSETQ. Trimming took off 1 base at V and 7 bases at J, with 14 bases between the two ends. CDR3 length equals 14 residues. CDR3 residues: CASSLTGASRGYTF. CDR3 nucleotides: TGCGCCAGCAGCTTGACGGGGGCGAGTCGTGGCTACACCTTC.

V usage is TRBV6-2 or TRBV6-3 and J usage is TRBJ2-4; TRBD2 agrees at 7 bases. CDR3 length equals 16 residues. The germline V gene encodes CDR1 MNHEY and CDR2 SVGEGT. The junction had 7 bases not matched to a gene; V was cut back by 5 bases and J by 0 bases. CDR3 coding DNA: TGTGCCAGCAGTCGCCCTAGCGGACTAGCCAAAAACATTCAGTACTTC. Protein product: CASSRPSGLAKNIQYF.

V usage is TRBV27 and J usage is TRBJ1-6; a weak D match, TRBD1 (5 bases). This CDR3 region has 14 residues. Trimming took 6 bases from V and 1 from J, leaving 7 bases between them. Germline CDR1 MNHEY, CDR2 SMNVEV (reference sequence). Written as DNA, the CDR3 is TGTGCCAGCAGCGGGGGTTCCTATAATTCACCCCTCCACTTT. Protein: CASSGGSYNSPLHF.

The CDR3 sequence: CASSLMGGSYTF. CDR3 DNA sequence: TGTGCCAGCAGCTTGATGGGAGGGAGCTACACCTTC. The chain couples TRBV7-9 to TRBJ1-2; D ambiguous. The CDR3 consists of 12 residues. Between the trimmed V and J ends, which lost 3 bases and 9 bases, there was a span of 11 bases. Germline V lookup: CDR1 SEHNR, CDR2 FQNEAQ (reference sequence).

The chain couples TRBV29-1 to TRBJ1-2; TRBD1 might be the D (6 bases). From germline, CDR1 is SQVTM and CDR2 ANQGSEA. The ends were cut back, 0 bases at V and 8 bases at J, with 22 bases in the middle. CDR3 length: 16 amino acids. In DNA, the CDR3 is TGCAGCGTTGAAGATCCCCGGACAGCTCCAAATGGGGGCTACACCTTC. Amino acids: CSVEDPRTAPNGGYTF.

In this sample, this clone turned up once. The V and J genes are TRBV11-2 and TRBJ2-3; the D gene could be TRBD1 or TRBD2 (6 bases each). This CDR3 is built from 13 residues. CDR1 is SGHAT, CDR2 FQNNGV, per germline. V was cut by 8 bases and J by 5 bases, with 14 bases left in between. DNA for the CDR3: TGTGCCAGCGAGAGGGGGGCCGGAGATACGCAGTATTTT. This sequence encodes CASERGAGDTQYF.

The chain uses TRBV19 and TRBJ2-3; 11 nucleotides match TRBD2. Per germline, CDR1 LNHDA and CDR2 SQIVND (reference sequence). V lost 0 bases and J lost 5; bases outside the gene matches: 4. The CDR3 consists of 16 residues. The CDR3 coding sequence is TGTGCCAGTAGTATAGATCCTAGCGGGAGGATAGATACGCAGTATTTT. Protein: CASSIDPSGRIDTQYF.

This clone was seen a few times. This chain uses TRBV25-1 with TRBJ1-2; D not certain. The V end was cut by 3 bases, the J end by 0 bases, with 17 bases between. Germline values: CDR1 MGHDK, CDR2 SYGVNS. The CDR3 totals 17 residues. For the CDR3, the DNA is TGTGCCAGCAGTGATACATCTCGACCCCTGGCTAACTATGGCTACACCTTC. Its translation is CASSDTSRPLANYGYTF.

The chain recombines TRBV5-1 with TRBJ2-7, with 8 bases aligning to TRBD2. CDR3 size: 15 residues. Germline CDR1 SGHRS, CDR2 YFSETQ. The junction had 7 bases not matched to a gene; V was cut back by 5 bases and J by 0 bases. CDR3 in amino acids: CASSPTSDSSYEQYF. The CDR3 DNA reads as TGCGCCAGCAGTCCGACTAGCGATAGCTCCTACGAGCAGTACTTC.

V gene TRBV24-1 combines with J gene TRBJ1-1; D unclear. Germline assignment: CDR1 KGHDR and CDR2 SFDVKD. This CDR3 is 14 amino acids long. V gave up 8 bases and J gave up 7 bases, with 19 bases separating them. The CDR3 sequence is CATNYRGGCSEAFF. As DNA, the CDR3 is TGTGCCACCAACTACCGGGGAGGGTGCAGTGAAGCTTTCTTT.

CDR3 in amino acids: CSVEGRTNTGELFF. CDR3 sequence (DNA): TGCAGCGTTGAGGGACGTACGAACACCGGGGAGCTGTTTTTT. The rearrangement uses TRBV29-1 and TRBJ2-2, with D perhaps TRBD1 or TRBD2 (5 bases each). The V gene's germline CDR1 is SQVTM and CDR2 ANQGSEA. V was pared by 3 bases and J by 0 bases, with 8 bases between. The CDR3 has 14 residues.

V is TRBV15 and J is TRBJ1-4; D is unresolved. Germline lookup yields CDR1 LNHNV and CDR2 YYDKDF (reference sequence). V gave up 1 base and J gave up 2 bases, with 11 bases separating them. The CDR3 length is 16 residues. DNA of the CDR3: TGTGCCACCAGCAGAGGCCCCCCTGGGACTAATGAAAAACTGTTTTTT. It is translated as CATSRGPPGTNEKLFF.

CDR3 region: CASSLGSLAVEQYF. The CDR3 DNA reads as TGCGCCAGCAGCTTGGGGTCTCTAGCGGTCGAGCAGTACTTC. The chain links TRBV5-1 to TRBJ2-7, with 7 bases lining up with TRBD2. V lost 0 bases and J lost 6; bases outside the gene matches: 6. Looked up from germline, CDR1 is SGHRS and CDR2 is YFSETQ. The CDR3 runs to 14 residues. The full variable domain, with the rest looked up from reference TRBV5-1 and TRBJ2-7, is KAGVTQTPRYLIKTRGQQVTLSCSPISGHRSVSWYQQTPGQGLQFLFEYFSETQRNKGNFPGRFSGRQFSNSRSEMNVSTLELGDSALYLCASSLGSLAVEQYFGPGTRLTVT.

DNA of the CDR3: TGTGCCAGCAGCCCACCAGGGGGGTACACTGAAGCTTTCTTT. Encoded protein: CASSPPGGYTEAFF. The chain carries TRBV7-9 and TRBJ1-1, with 7 bases fitting TRBD1. V shed 5 bases and J 3 bases; nucleotides not matched to a gene: 6. The CDR3 totals 14 residues. Per the germline V gene, CDR1 is SEHNR and CDR2 is FQNEAQ (reference sequence).

At least ten counts were recorded for this clone. The chain recombines TRBV28 with TRBJ2-3; D is uncertain. V was cut by 4 bases and J by 0 bases, with 20 bases left in between. The CDR3 runs 18 residues. Germline V gene data show CDR1 as MDHEN and CDR2 as SYDVKM. This CDR3 reads CASSSPYKMDGSTDTQYF. In nucleotides, the CDR3 is TGTGCCAGCAGTTCCCCTTACAAGATGGACGGAAGCACAGATACGCAGTATTTT.

The chain carries TRBV6-2 or TRBV6-3 and TRBJ2-2; D perhaps matches TRBD1 (6 bases). The CDR3 has 15 residues. Between the trimmed V and J ends, which lost 2 bases and 9 bases, there was a span of 16 bases. Germline V CDR1 and CDR2: MNHEY, SVGEGT. This chain's CDR3 is CASSYHPQGRRELFF. The CDR3 coding sequence is TGTGCCAGCAGTTACCACCCCCAGGGGCGGAGGGAGCTGTTTTTT.

The V and J genes are TRBV11-2 and TRBJ1-4; D unresolved. CDR1 is SGHAT, CDR2 FQNNGV, per germline. The CDR3 has 13 amino acids. Trimming removed 5 bases at V and 8 bases at J, with 12 bases between. The CDR3: CASSLLIREKLFF. CDR3 DNA sequence: TGTGCCAGCAGCCTCTTGATTCGGGAAAAACTGTTTTTT.

This rearrangement joins TRBV5-1 to TRBJ2-5; the D is unclear. The germline V and J ends were trimmed by 4 bases and 5 bases, with 15 bases remaining between them. Germline CDR1 SGHRS, CDR2 YFSETQ. CDR3 length: 14 amino acids. CDR3 sequence: CASSVTPDQETQYF. CDR3 nucleotide sequence: TGCGCCAGCAGCGTTACTCCAGATCAGGAGACCCAGTACTTC.

This clone was found a few times. The gene calls are TRBV27 and TRBJ1-4; tentatively, D is TRBD1 (5 bases). Trimming removed 6 bases at V and 0 bases at J, with 17 bases between. Germline assignment: CDR1 MNHEY and CDR2 SMNVEV (reference sequence). The CDR3 consists of 17 residues. The CDR3 DNA is TGTGCCAGCAGAAGGACCGGGACTACCACAACTAATGAAAAACTGTTTTTT. This codes for CASRRTGTTTTNEKLFF.

V and J are TRBV24-1 and TRBJ2-5, with D tentatively TRBD2 (6 bases). The germline gives CDR1 KGHDR, CDR2 SFDVKD. The CDR3 runs 13 residues. V was pared by 5 bases and J by 4 bases, with 10 bases between. The CDR3 DNA reads TGTGCCACCAGTGCGGGAGCCCGAGAGACCCAGTACTTC. Translated: CATSAGARETQYF.

V and J are TRBV5-4 and TRBJ2-3, with no clear D. The germline V gene encodes CDR1 SGHNT and CDR2 YYREEE (reference sequence). CDR3 length: 12 residues. V was shortened by 1 base and J by 6 bases, with 6 bases between the two germline ends. Here the CDR3 reads CASSLRADTQYF. The CDR3 DNA follows: TGTGCCAGCAGCTTGAGGGCGGATACGCAGTATTTT.

The rearrangement joins TRBV5-4 to TRBJ2-5, with 7 nucleotides matching TRBD2. This CDR3 is built from 14 residues. CDR1 and CDR2 from the germline V gene are SGHNT and YYREEE (reference sequence). The ends lost 4 bases at V and 0 bases at J; junction bases unmatched: 3. The CDR3 DNA follows: TGTGCCAGCAGCGGAGCGGGGTACCAAGAGACCCAGTACTTC. Its protein product is CASSGAGYQETQYF.

The genes are TRBV3-1 (or the pseudogene TRBV3-2) and TRBJ2-2, with 8 positions matching TRBD1. V dropped 4 bases and J dropped 4; count of bases not matched to a gene: 2. Germline lookup yields CDR1 LGHDT and CDR2 YNNKEL (reference sequence). The CDR3 is 14 residues long. The DNA of the CDR3 is TGTGCCAGCAGCCTACAGGGGGGCACCGGGGAGCTGTTTTTT. Its translation is CASSLQGGTGELFF.

To note about this clone: The sample holds other DNA sequences that translate to the same CDR3. V gene TRBV19 combines with J gene TRBJ2-5; no reliable D call. V was clipped by 3 bases and J by 1 base, with 6 bases between them. This CDR3 is built from 13 residues. In germline, CDR1 is LNHDA, CDR2 SQIVND (reference sequence). The CDR3 DNA follows: TGTGCCAGTAGTATCGGCAGCCAAGAGACCCAGTACTTC. Amino acids: CASSIGSQETQYF.

This chain uses TRBV18 with TRBJ2-3; a weak D match, TRBD1 (5 bases). This CDR3 has 16 residues. V was cut by 5 bases and J by 1 base, with 16 bases left in between. Germline V gene lookup returns CDR1 KGHSH and CDR2 LQKENI. This chain's CDR3 is CASSSLPGFRTDTQYF. Here the CDR3 DNA reads TGTGCCAGCTCAAGCCTACCAGGGTTTCGCACAGATACGCAGTATTTT.

J is TRBJ2-2 and V is TRBV9; D possibly corresponds to TRBD2 (5 bases). This CDR3 region has 15 residues. In germline, CDR1 is SGDLS, CDR2 YYNGEE. With 0 bases removed from V and 4 bases from J, the gap between germline ends came to 10 bases. The CDR3 is CASSVVAGSTGELFF. The CDR3 nucleotides are TGTGCCAGCAGCGTAGTGGCGGGCTCCACCGGGGAGCTGTTTTTT.

The rearrangement uses TRBV11-2 and TRBJ2-5; D call uncertain. V dropped 6 bases and J dropped 2 bases, with 10 bases sitting between them. The germline V gene has CDR1 SGHAT and CDR2 FQNNGV. CDR3 length: 13 amino acids. In DNA form, the CDR3 reads TGTGCCAGCAGGGAAGGTAGTCAAGAGACCCAGTACTTC. This encodes CASREGSQETQYF.

The chain has TRBV7-2 and TRBJ1-4; no reliable D call. The CDR3 length is 14 residues. Looked up from germline, CDR1 is SGHTA and CDR2 is FQGNSA. Trimming removed 3 bases from V and 0 bases from J, with 5 bases in between. In nucleotides, the CDR3 is TGTGCCAGCAGCTTCCGGGCAACTAATGAAAAACTGTTTTTT. Translating it yields CASSFRATNEKLFF.